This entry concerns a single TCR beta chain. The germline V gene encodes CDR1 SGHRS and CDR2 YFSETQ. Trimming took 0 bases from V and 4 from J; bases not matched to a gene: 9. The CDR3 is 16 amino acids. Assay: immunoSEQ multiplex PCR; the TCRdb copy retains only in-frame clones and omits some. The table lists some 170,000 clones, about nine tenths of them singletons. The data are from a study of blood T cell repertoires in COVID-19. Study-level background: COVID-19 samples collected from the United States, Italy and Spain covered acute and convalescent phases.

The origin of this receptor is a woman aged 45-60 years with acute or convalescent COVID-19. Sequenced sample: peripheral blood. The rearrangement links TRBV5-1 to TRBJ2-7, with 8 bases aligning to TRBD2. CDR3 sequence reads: CASSLAYGGVGYEQYF. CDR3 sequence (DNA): TGCGCCAGCAGCTTGGCCTACGGGGGGGTAGGTTACGAGCAGTACTTC.